A selection of T cell receptor beta chains follows, all from one sample in a study of naive and memory T cell subsets. MiXCR, applied by TCRdb to the UMI-ligation and nested PCR reads, yields one record per CDR3 protein. Of about 160,000 distinct CDR3 sequences listed, 20% to 25% were seen once; the top ten hold 0.1% to 0.11%. Sequenced material: naive CD4+ T cells from blood. The receptors were sampled from a human donor in good health. Both conserved end residues are part of each CDR3. Each record gives: J gene, D gene, clone size, V gene, CDR3 DNA, CDR3 protein. D genes are given only for firm matches. Not all rows give a size; the values are once, few, many and, for expanded clones, a class.

j_call: TRBJ2-1; d_call: -; clone_size: -; v_call: TRBV2; cdr3_nt: TGTGCCAGCAGTCTCCCTCATTCTAGTAGTGAGCAGCTCTTC; cdr3_aa: CASSLPHSSSEQLF
j_call: TRBJ1-6; d_call: -; clone_size: -; v_call: TRBV20-1; cdr3_nt: TGCAGTGCTAGAGATTTATCGCAGGGTCGTTCACCCCTCCACTTT; cdr3_aa: CSARDLSQGRSPLHF
j_call: TRBJ1-1; d_call: -; clone_size: -; v_call: TRBV28; cdr3_nt: TGTGCCAGCAGTTTATATGTATCCGCGAGAGAAGCTTTCTTT; cdr3_aa: CASSLYVSAREAFF
j_call: TRBJ2-7; d_call: -; clone_size: -; v_call: TRBV7-2; cdr3_nt: TGTGCCAGCAGCTTAGTACCGGGGAGGTACGAGCAGTACTTC; cdr3_aa: CASSLVPGRYEQYF
j_call: TRBJ2-3; d_call: -; clone_size: few; v_call: TRBV3-1; cdr3_nt: TGTGCCAGCAGCCAAGTTGAGAATACGCAGTATTTT; cdr3_aa: CASSQVENTQYF
j_call: TRBJ1-5; d_call: -; clone_size: -; v_call: TRBV28; cdr3_nt: TGTGCCAGCAGTTCACAAAATCAGCCCCAGCATTTT; cdr3_aa: CASSSQNQPQHF
j_call: TRBJ2-5; d_call: -; clone_size: many; v_call: TRBV10-3; cdr3_nt: TGTGCCATCAGTGAAGCGGCGGGACAAGAGACCCAGTACTTC; cdr3_aa: CAISEAAGQETQYF
j_call: TRBJ2-7; d_call: -; clone_size: -; v_call: TRBV28; cdr3_nt: TGTGCCAGCAGTTTAACTGTTCAGGGGTTCCAGAATAGAAAATCCTACGAGCAGTACTTC; cdr3_aa: CASSLTVQGFQNRKSYEQYF
j_call: TRBJ2-1; d_call: TRBD2; clone_size: -; v_call: TRBV6-1; cdr3_nt: TGTGCCAGCATCCGGGCCTTTAGCGGGAGCTCCTACAATGAGCAGTTCTTC; cdr3_aa: CASIRAFSGSSYNEQFF
j_call: TRBJ2-3; d_call: -; clone_size: -; v_call: TRBV14; cdr3_nt: TGTGCCAGCAGCCAAGTAATGGGGCGTTCTTCAGATACGCAGTATTTT; cdr3_aa: CASSQVMGRSSDTQYF
j_call: TRBJ2-7; d_call: -; clone_size: few; v_call: TRBV28; cdr3_nt: TGTGCAACCCGGCCGCGGACCTCGGGGCAGTACTTC; cdr3_aa: CATRPRTSGQYF
j_call: TRBJ2-7; d_call: -; clone_size: -; v_call: TRBV6-1; cdr3_nt: TGTGCCAGCGACTCCGTAAAACCGGCCTACGAGCAGTACTTC; cdr3_aa: CASDSVKPAYEQYF
j_call: TRBJ1-2; d_call: -; clone_size: -; v_call: TRBV12-3/TRBV12-4; cdr3_nt: TGTGCCAGCACACAGGGAAATGGCTACACCTTC; cdr3_aa: CASTQGNGYTF
j_call: TRBJ2-5; d_call: -; clone_size: -; v_call: TRBV29-1; cdr3_nt: TGCAGCGTTAAGCCAGATTTAGGGGAGACCCAGTACTTC; cdr3_aa: CSVKPDLGETQYF
j_call: TRBJ2-1; d_call: TRBD1; clone_size: many; v_call: TRBV6-1; cdr3_nt: TGTGCCAGCAGCCGACAGGGATACAATGAGCAGTTCTTC; cdr3_aa: CASSRQGYNEQFF
j_call: TRBJ1-5; d_call: -; clone_size: -; v_call: TRBV5-1; cdr3_nt: TGCGCCAGCAGCTTGGATGGACAGAACAATCAGCCCCAGCATTTT; cdr3_aa: CASSLDGQNNQPQHF
j_call: TRBJ1-2; d_call: -; clone_size: -; v_call: TRBV6-5; cdr3_nt: TGTGCCAGCAGTTCTGGCTACACCGCTCGTACCTTC; cdr3_aa: CASSSGYTARTF
j_call: TRBJ2-7; d_call: TRBD1; clone_size: -; v_call: TRBV6-2/TRBV6-3; cdr3_nt: TGTGCCAGCGGTCCGACAGGGGGCTTCTACGAGCAGTACTTC; cdr3_aa: CASGPTGGFYEQYF
j_call: TRBJ2-5; d_call: -; clone_size: many; v_call: TRBV29-1; cdr3_nt: TGCAGCGTTGTAAAGGCCCTAGAGACCCAGTACTTC; cdr3_aa: CSVVKALETQYF
j_call: TRBJ1-4; d_call: -; clone_size: few; v_call: TRBV6-1; cdr3_nt: TGTGCCAGCACTAGGGAGGTCAATGAAAAACTGTTTTTT; cdr3_aa: CASTREVNEKLFF
j_call: TRBJ2-1; d_call: TRBD2; clone_size: few; v_call: TRBV20-1; cdr3_nt: TGCAGTGCCCTGATACTAGCGGGGCACTACAATGAGCAGTTCTTC; cdr3_aa: CSALILAGHYNEQFF
j_call: TRBJ2-7; d_call: TRBD2; clone_size: many; v_call: TRBV30; cdr3_nt: TGTGCCTGGAGTGTAGTCGGGAGGGAACGCTCCTACGAGCAGTACTTC; cdr3_aa: CAWSVVGRERSYEQYF
j_call: TRBJ2-1; d_call: -; clone_size: few; v_call: TRBV5-4; cdr3_nt: TGTGCCAGCAGCATAGACCCCGGGAGTGGCAATGAGCAGTTCTTC; cdr3_aa: CASSIDPGSGNEQFF
j_call: TRBJ2-7; d_call: TRBD1; clone_size: -; v_call: TRBV29-1; cdr3_nt: TGCAGCGCCTGGGGACAGTCCTACGAGCAGTACTTC; cdr3_aa: CSAWGQSYEQYF
j_call: TRBJ2-7; d_call: -; clone_size: few; v_call: TRBV6-5; cdr3_nt: TGTGCCAGCACCCCAAGCTCGCTTCTCTACGAGCAGTACTTC; cdr3_aa: CASTPSSLLYEQYF
j_call: TRBJ2-1; d_call: TRBD2; clone_size: many; v_call: TRBV20-1; cdr3_nt: TGCAGTGCTCCGACTAGCGGGAGATTATACAATGAGCAGTTCTTC; cdr3_aa: CSAPTSGRLYNEQFF
j_call: TRBJ2-1; d_call: TRBD2; clone_size: few; v_call: TRBV20-1; cdr3_nt: TGCAGTGCAACGGGACTAGCGGACTACAATGAGCAGTTCTTC; cdr3_aa: CSATGLADYNEQFF
j_call: TRBJ2-4; d_call: -; clone_size: many; v_call: TRBV12-3/TRBV12-4; cdr3_nt: TGTGCCAGCAGTTTACGGGAGGCCAAAAACATTCAGTACTTC; cdr3_aa: CASSLREAKNIQYF
j_call: TRBJ1-1; d_call: -; clone_size: few; v_call: TRBV20-1; cdr3_nt: TGCAGTGCTCGATTCTACACTGAAGCTTTCTTT; cdr3_aa: CSARFYTEAFF
j_call: TRBJ1-1; d_call: -; clone_size: -; v_call: TRBV28; cdr3_nt: TGTGCCAGCAGTCAAACAGGATACCCCATGAACACTGAAGCTTTCTTT; cdr3_aa: CASSQTGYPMNTEAFF
j_call: TRBJ2-6; d_call: -; clone_size: few; v_call: TRBV7-8; cdr3_nt: TGTGCCAGCAGCGTAACCGGGTTGTCTGGGGCCAACGTCCTGACTTTC; cdr3_aa: CASSVTGLSGANVLTF
j_call: TRBJ2-5; d_call: TRBD2; clone_size: few; v_call: TRBV20-1; cdr3_nt: TGCAGTGCTAGAGATCTCGTAAGCGGGAGTGTGGAGACCCAGTACTTC; cdr3_aa: CSARDLVSGSVETQYF
j_call: TRBJ2-6; d_call: -; clone_size: few; v_call: TRBV15; cdr3_nt: TGTGCCACCAGCAGTTTTCGGGGGCGAGGTTCTGGGGCCAACGTCCTGACTTTC; cdr3_aa: CATSSFRGRGSGANVLTF
j_call: TRBJ1-5; d_call: -; clone_size: -; v_call: TRBV6-2/TRBV6-3; cdr3_nt: TGTGCCAGCGTAAGTCAGGGGCGCAATCAGCCCCAGCATTTT; cdr3_aa: CASVSQGRNQPQHF
j_call: TRBJ1-1; d_call: -; clone_size: -; v_call: TRBV29-1; cdr3_nt: TGCAGCGTGGGGGGGCAGGATGTCGGAGCTTTCTTT; cdr3_aa: CSVGGQDVGAFF
j_call: TRBJ2-7; d_call: -; clone_size: -; v_call: TRBV13; cdr3_nt: TGTGCCAGCAGCTTGGGATACTACGAGCAGTACTTC; cdr3_aa: CASSLGYYEQYF
j_call: TRBJ2-3; d_call: TRBD1; clone_size: -; v_call: TRBV6-2/TRBV6-3; cdr3_nt: TGTGCCAGCAGTAGGACCCGGGACAGGAGCACAGATACGCAGTATTTT; cdr3_aa: CASSRTRDRSTDTQYF
j_call: TRBJ1-3; d_call: -; clone_size: few; v_call: TRBV20-1; cdr3_nt: TGCAGTGCTAGAGATGGGGCCAGGGGCAACTCTGGAAACACCATATATTTT; cdr3_aa: CSARDGARGNSGNTIYF
j_call: TRBJ1-1; d_call: TRBD1; clone_size: -; v_call: TRBV12-3/TRBV12-4; cdr3_nt: TGTGCCAGCAGTCCCGTGACAGGGATGAACACTGAAGCTTTCTTT; cdr3_aa: CASSPVTGMNTEAFF
j_call: TRBJ2-3; d_call: -; clone_size: -; v_call: TRBV4-1; cdr3_nt: TGCGCCAGCAGCCAAGATGAACTAGGGGCCGGCACAGATACGCAGTATTTT; cdr3_aa: CASSQDELGAGTDTQYF
j_call: TRBJ1-1; d_call: -; clone_size: -; v_call: TRBV7-6; cdr3_nt: TGTGCCAGCAGCCAAGATGGGCGGCGATGGACTGAAGCTTTCTTT; cdr3_aa: CASSQDGRRWTEAFF
j_call: TRBJ2-7; d_call: TRBD2; clone_size: -; v_call: TRBV28; cdr3_nt: TGTGCCAGCAGTACCCGTTGGGGGAGGGTATACGAGCAGTACTTC; cdr3_aa: CASSTRWGRVYEQYF
j_call: TRBJ2-3; d_call: -; clone_size: many; v_call: TRBV5-1; cdr3_nt: TGTGCCAGCAGTTTGGTACCTAGCACAGATACGCAGTATTTT; cdr3_aa: CASSLVPSTDTQYF
j_call: TRBJ2-1; d_call: -; clone_size: -; v_call: TRBV5-1; cdr3_nt: TGCGCCAGCAGCCCGCCCTTTTTAGACCCCCTCTCCTACAATGAGCAGTTCTTC; cdr3_aa: CASSPPFLDPLSYNEQFF
j_call: TRBJ2-1; d_call: -; clone_size: -; v_call: TRBV5-4; cdr3_nt: TGTGCCAGCAGCTCGGGTCGGGGGAATGAGCAGTTCTTC; cdr3_aa: CASSSGRGNEQFF
j_call: TRBJ2-7; d_call: TRBD1; clone_size: once; v_call: TRBV28; cdr3_nt: TGTGCCAGCTCAACAGGGGCCCCTAGCGAGCAGTACTTC; cdr3_aa: CASSTGAPSEQYF
j_call: TRBJ2-1; d_call: -; clone_size: -; v_call: TRBV28; cdr3_nt: TGTGCCAGCAGCTTGGGGGGGGGCGCGTACAATGAGCAGTTCTTC; cdr3_aa: CASSLGGGAYNEQFF
j_call: TRBJ2-5; d_call: TRBD2; clone_size: -; v_call: TRBV11-2; cdr3_nt: TGTGCCAGCAGCTATCCGGGACTAGAGAGGACCCAGTACTTC; cdr3_aa: CASSYPGLERTQYF